Listed here are 18 T cell receptor beta chains from one sample, sequenced in a study of neurological immune-mediated disorders. TCRdb re-called the 5' RACE reads with MiXCR, one entry per CDR3 protein. Of about 120,000 distinct CDR3 sequences in the sample, about 3.4% were seen once. The sequenced sample was PBMCs. These receptors were collected from a woman aged 25 to 45 with multiple sclerosis.

This clonotype was counted at least ten times. This chain links TRBV29-1 with TRBJ2-7; a possible D gene is TRBD1 (6 bases). Germline assignment: CDR1 SQVTM and CDR2 ANQGSEA. This CDR3 spans 12 amino acids. Trimming took off 7 bases at V and 3 bases at J, with 13 bases between the two ends. The CDR3 nucleotides are TGCAGCGCCACCCCGACAGGCTACGAGCAGTACTTC. Protein sequence: CSATPTGYEQYF.

The table lists this clonotype with many counts. The chain employs TRBV3-1 and TRBJ2-1; 11 bases line up with TRBD2. Looked up from germline, CDR1 is LGHDT and CDR2 is YNNKEL (reference sequence). The CDR3 is 16 residues long. The junction had 7 bases not matched to a gene; V was cut back by 7 bases and J by 2 bases. CDR3 nucleotides: TGTGCCAGCAACTTTTTAGCGGGGGGGACCTACAATGAGCAGTTCTTC. This gives the protein CASNFLAGGTYNEQFF.

This clonotype was recorded many times. The genes are TRBV28 and TRBJ2-3; D unresolved. Trimming stripped 3 bases from V and 5 bases from J, with 15 bases between. CDR3 length: 15 amino acids. In germline, CDR1 is MDHEN, CDR2 SYDVKM. For the CDR3, the DNA is TGTGCCAGCAGTTTTCGGTCGGATTTTGGAGATACGCAGTATTTT. Translating gives CASSFRSDFGDTQYF.

V is TRBV5-6 and J is TRBJ2-2; no clear D. The germline V and J ends were trimmed by 3 bases and 6 bases, with 18 bases remaining between them. Germline-derived CDR1 and CDR2 are SGHDT and YYEEEE. The CDR3 is 16 amino acids. The CDR3 DNA reads as TGTGCCAGCAGCTCCCAAGATAGAATAGTCGCCGGGGAGCTGTTTTTT. It is translated as CASSSQDRIVAGELFF. Full variable domain (remainder filled in from reference TRBV5-6 and TRBJ2-2): DAGVTQSPTHLIKTRGQQVTLRCSPKSGHDTVSWYQQALGQGPQFIFQYYEEEERQRGNFPDRFSGHQFPNYSSELNVNALLLGDSALYLCASSSQDRIVAGELFFGEGSRLTVL.

This clonotype has a count of ten or more. This rearrangement joins TRBV5-1 to TRBJ2-2; the D gene is possibly TRBD1 (6 bases). Germline loops: CDR1 SGHRS, CDR2 YFSETQ. The CDR3 runs 15 residues. With 5 bases removed from V and 1 base from J, the gap between germline ends came to 12 bases. DNA of the CDR3: TGCGCCAGCAGACAGGGACCCCAGAACACCGGGGAGCTGTTTTTT. This gives the protein CASRQGPQNTGELFF.

This clonotype has a count of ten or more. V gene TRBV7-9 combines with J gene TRBJ1-1; the D gene is possibly TRBD1 (5 bases). Germline V gene lookup returns CDR1 SEHNR and CDR2 FQNEAQ (reference sequence). This CDR3 is built from 13 residues. Trimming cost V 6 bases and J 1 base, with 9 bases left between them. The CDR3 region is CASRGTGNTEAFF. The DNA of the CDR3 is TGTGCCAGCAGGGGAACAGGGAACACTGAAGCTTTCTTT.

This clonotype has a count of ten or more. The rearrangement links TRBV5-1 to TRBJ2-2; D ambiguous. V gave up 1 base and J gave up 6 bases, with 10 bases separating them. Germline V gives CDR1 SGHRS, CDR2 YFSETQ. This CDR3 is 14 amino acids long. As DNA, the CDR3 is TGCGCCAGCAGCTTGTATGGGGATCCCGGGGAGCTGTTTTTT. Amino acids: CASSLYGDPGELFF.

This clonotype showed up many times. This chain links TRBV29-1 with TRBJ2-3, with D uncertain. The germline CDR1 and CDR2 sequences are SQVTM and ANQGSEA. Trimming left V 3 bases short and J 2 bases short, with 6 bases between. The CDR3 runs to 12 residues. The CDR3 region has the DNA TGCAGCGTTGAGGTGAACACAGATACGCAGTATTTT. As protein: CSVEVNTDTQYF.

This clonotype was counted many times. This chain connects TRBV20-1 to TRBJ2-3; 10 nucleotides match TRBD2. Germline values: CDR1 DFQATT, CDR2 SNEGSKA (reference sequence). V lost 5 bases to trimming and J lost 4 bases; unmatched junction nucleotides: 9. This CDR3 comprises 15 residues. The CDR3 loop is CSAGPSGRLADTQYF. CDR3 nucleotide sequence: TGCAGTGCTGGCCCTAGCGGGAGACTAGCAGATACGCAGTATTTT.

V and J are TRBV7-4 and TRBJ2-2; weak D call: TRBD1 (6 bases). The germline V and J ends were trimmed by 6 bases and 4 bases, with 12 bases remaining between them. CDR1 and CDR2 (germline): SGHVT, SQSDAQ. The CDR3 spans 14 residues. CDR3 sequence (DNA): TGTGCCAGCAGATTTCCACAGGGCACCGGGGAGCTGTTTTTT. Protein sequence: CASRFPQGTGELFF.

There are many counts of this clonotype. The gene calls are TRBV11-2 and TRBJ2-1; D is uncertain. V lost 0 bases to trimming and J lost 0 bases, with 9 bases between them. CDR1 is SGHAT and CDR2 is FQNNGV in the germline V gene. CDR3 length: 16 amino acids. CDR3 sequence reads: CASSLEYSSSYNEQFF. CDR3 nucleotide sequence: TGTGCCAGCAGCTTAGAGTATTCAAGCTCCTACAATGAGCAGTTCTTC.

This clonotype was counted at least ten times. This rearrangement joins TRBV4-3 to TRBJ1-5; D unresolved. The CDR3 runs to 14 residues. From germline, CDR1 is LGHNA and CDR2 YSLEER. V was trimmed by 0 bases and J by 4 bases, leaving 7 bases between them. Written as DNA, the CDR3 is TGCGCCAGCAGCCAAGATGGGAGGAATCAGCCCCAGCATTTT. It codes for CASSQDGRNQPQHF.

This clonotype was detected many times. CDR3 residues: CSVEAPRAQFF. In DNA, the CDR3 is TGCAGCGTTGAAGCCCCCAGGGCGCAGTTCTTC. The rearrangement joins TRBV29-1 to TRBJ2-1, with D possibly being TRBD1 (5 bases). V lost 1 base to trimming and J lost 12 bases, with 10 bases between them. Looked up from germline, CDR1 is SQVTM and CDR2 is ANQGSEA. This CDR3 spans 11 amino acids.

The sample holds many counts of this clonotype. This chain links TRBV7-2 with TRBJ2-7, with D perhaps TRBD1 (6 bases). CDR1 and CDR2 (germline): SGHTA, FQGNSA. This CDR3 region has 14 residues. Trimming took 5 bases from V and 3 from J, leaving 14 bases between them. For the CDR3, the DNA is TGTGCCAGCAGCGCTCAGACAGGCGGCTACGAGCAGTACTTC. Residues: CASSAQTGGYEQYF. The full variable domain, rest sourced from reference TRBV7-2 and TRBJ2-7, is GAGVSQSPSNKVTEKGKDVELRCDPISGHTALYWYRQSLGQGLEFLIYFQGNSAPDKSGLPSDRFSAERTGGSVSTLTIQRTQQEDSAVYLCASSAQTGGYEQYFGPGTRLTVT.

This clonotype appeared many times. The V call is TRBV10-3, the J call TRBJ2-7; TRBD2 agrees at 10 bases. Germline V gives CDR1 ENHRY, CDR2 SYGVKD. The CDR3 is 16 residues long. The V segment lost 5 bases and the J segment 1 base; nucleotides outside the gene matches: 8. CDR3 sequence reads: CAISSPLAGESYEQYF. CDR3 bases: TGTGCCATCAGTTCCCCCCTAGCGGGAGAGTCCTACGAGCAGTACTTC.

This clonotype occurred many times. The chain links TRBV7-6 to TRBJ1-1; tentatively, D is TRBD1 (5 bases). This CDR3 has 12 amino acids. With 6 bases removed from V and 4 bases from J, the gap between germline ends came to 9 bases. Germline loops: CDR1 SGHVS, CDR2 FNYEAQ. Here the CDR3 DNA reads TGTGCCAGCAGGGGGGGGAGCACTGAAGCTTTCTTT. It codes for CASRGGSTEAFF.

This clonotype showed up many times. V is TRBV6-6 and J is TRBJ1-2, with TRBD1 identical over 9 bases. The CDR3 is made up of 15 amino acids. V gave up 6 bases and J gave up 8 bases; unmatched junction bases: 13. Germline lookup yields CDR1 MNHNY and CDR2 SVGAGI (reference sequence). CDR3 sequence (DNA): TGTGCCAGCAGACCCCCGGGACAGGGTCGTCGCGGCTACACCTTC. Translated: CASRPPGQGRRGYTF.

In its sample, this clonotype was seen many times. The chain joins TRBV21-1 to TRBJ2-7; the table's D call, TRBD1, has no DNA check behind it. TRBV21-1 corresponds to a pseudogene. The CDR3 sequence is 14 residues long. DNA of the CDR3: TGTGCCAGCAGCGAAACCCGGGACAGCTACGAGCAGTACTTC. Residues: CASSETRDSYEQYF.